Presented here are 20 T cell receptor beta chains from one specimen sequenced in a study of cytomegalovirus exposure and HLA in healthy donors. PCR was performed using 60 Vbeta and 13 Jbeta primers. Sequencing used immunoSEQ multiplex PCR; TCRdb keeps in-frame clones, though not all of them. This table has about 160,000 clones, approximately 84% appearing once. The sample consisted of PBMCs. The receptors were sampled from a boy aged 2 to 9 in good health and CMV-seronegative.

This clone has only one observation. V is TRBV25-1 and J is TRBJ2-7, with 8 bases fitting TRBD2. The length of the CDR3 is 16 residues. Germline V CDR1 and CDR2: MGHDK, SYGVNS. Losses at the gene ends were 2 bases for V and 2 bases for J; bases not matched to a gene: 8. The chain's CDR3 is CASSEPGTSGTYEQYF. As DNA, the CDR3 is TGTGCCAGCAGTGAACCCGGGACTAGTGGAACCTACGAGCAGTACTTC.

This clone occurred a few times. The chain links TRBV5-1 to TRBJ2-4, with D perhaps matching TRBD2 (6 bases). The CDR3 length is 15 residues. Germline V CDR1 and CDR2: SGHRS, YFSETQ. Trimming cost V 0 bases and J 6 bases, with 13 bases left between them. CDR3 in DNA: TGCGCCAGCAGCTTGGAGGCAGGGAGGAGAAACATTCAGTACTTC. It is translated as CASSLEAGRRNIQYF.

The count of this clone is one. The CDR3 sequence: CASLQVWGVLVNEQFF. The CDR3 DNA follows: TGTGCCAGCCTTCAAGTATGGGGGGTTTTAGTTAATGAGCAGTTCTTC. This chain uses TRBV2 with TRBJ2-1, with TRBD2 as a possible D gene (6 bases). Germline V lookup: CDR1 SNHLY, CDR2 FYNNEI. The CDR3 has 16 amino acids. V shed 8 bases and J shed 7 bases, with 24 bases lying between them. Full variable domain (missing parts from reference TRBV2 and TRBJ2-1): EPEVTQTPSHQVTQMGQEVILRCVPISNHLYFYWYRQILGQKVEFLVSFYNNEISEKSEIFDDQFSVERPDGSNFTLKIRSTKLEDSAMYFCASLQVWGVLVNEQFFGPGTRLTVL.

The chain employs TRBV5-1 and TRBJ1-2; 9 bases line up with TRBD1. V dropped 4 bases and J dropped 4; count of bases not matched to a gene: 5. The germline V gene encodes CDR1 SGHRS and CDR2 YFSETQ. This CDR3 comprises 14 residues. The CDR3 DNA reads as TGCGCCAGCAGCGGAGGGACAGGGTCCTATGGCTACACCTTC. Amino acids: CASSGGTGSYGYTF.

The chain combines TRBV27 with TRBJ1-2; a possible D gene is TRBD1 (5 bases). The CDR3 covers 13 residues. V was trimmed by 0 bases and J by 8 bases, leaving 10 bases between them. The germline gives CDR1 MNHEY, CDR2 SMNVEV (reference sequence). The CDR3 loop reads CASSLSPRGGYTF. The CDR3 coding sequence is TGTGCCAGCAGTTTATCGCCTCGGGGGGGCTACACCTTC.

The CDR3 sequence is CASSFRDNSYEQYF. The CDR3, as DNA: TGCGCCAGCAGCTTTCGGGACAACTCCTACGAGCAGTACTTC. The chain employs TRBV5-1 and TRBJ2-7; TRBD1 is a possible D gene (6 bases). There are 14 residues in the CDR3. Germline V gene lookup returns CDR1 SGHRS and CDR2 YFSETQ. V lost 2 bases, J lost 0 bases, and 9 bases lay in between.

The V call is TRBV5-1, the J call TRBJ1-5, with D possibly TRBD1 on 5 matching bases. This CDR3 spans 14 amino acids. The V and J ends lost 0 bases and 7 bases respectively, with 11 bases between them. Germline values: CDR1 SGHRS, CDR2 YFSETQ. CDR3 in amino acids: CASSLDGGAQPQHF. The CDR3, as DNA: TGCGCCAGCAGCTTGGATGGAGGGGCCCAGCCCCAGCATTTT.

The J gene is TRBJ1-2, the V gene TRBV15; no definite D call. Germline CDR1 LNHNV, CDR2 YYDKDF (reference sequence). The V and J ends lost 0 bases and 4 bases respectively, with 9 bases between them. The CDR3 covers 14 residues. CDR3 protein: CATSRDRVSYGYTF. CDR3 DNA sequence: TGTGCCACCAGCAGAGATCGGGTGTCCTATGGCTACACCTTC.

This clone was counted between two and nine times. The CDR3 DNA reads TGTGCCAGCAGCCAAGGGCAGAACACTGAAGCTTTCTTT. Translating it yields CASSQGQNTEAFF. The chain has TRBV14 and TRBJ1-1; D uncertain. Trimming took off 1 base at V and 1 base at J, with 4 bases between the two ends. Germline CDR1 is SGHDN and CDR2 is FVKESK. The CDR3 consists of 13 residues.

V gene TRBV9 combines with J gene TRBJ2-5; no clear D gene. Trimming removed 5 bases at V and 5 bases at J, with 7 bases between. The CDR3 extends over 11 amino acids. The germline gives CDR1 SGDLS, CDR2 YYNGEE. CDR3 sequence (DNA): TGTGCCAGCAGTGCCGGGGAGACCCAGTACTTC. Translation gives CASSAGETQYF.

J is TRBJ1-2 and V is TRBV19; 7 bases are shared with TRBD1. The CDR3 has 14 residues. CDR1 is LNHDA, CDR2 SQIVND, per germline (reference sequence). V gave up 5 bases and J gave up 5 bases; unmatched junction bases: 8. CDR3 in DNA: TGTGCCAGTAGTTCGCCTAGGACAGGATATGGCTACACCTTC. Translated, it gives CASSSPRTGYGYTF.

In DNA, the CDR3 is TGCGCCAGCAGCTTGAACTTCCTCCTTAACAGGATTCCATATAGCAATCAGCCCCAGCATTTT. Translation gives CASSLNFLLNRIPYSNQPQHF. The V and J genes are TRBV5-1 and TRBJ1-5; D might be TRBD1 (5 bases). Trimming stripped 1 base from V and 0 bases from J, with 26 bases between. CDR1 is SGHRS, CDR2 YFSETQ, per germline. CDR3 length equals 21 residues.

V is TRBV11-2 and J is TRBJ2-7; D ambiguous. Trimming took 1 base from V and 9 from J, leaving 13 bases between them. The CDR3 runs 13 residues. Germline V CDR1 and CDR2: SGHAT, FQNNGV. The CDR3 loop reads CASSLVRGSVQYF. CDR3 in DNA: TGTGCCAGCAGCTTAGTCCGAGGTTCAGTGCAGTACTTC.

The chain has TRBV10-1 and TRBJ1-5; D is perhaps TRBD1 (6 bases). V lost 2 bases to trimming and J lost 0 bases, with 23 bases between them. Looked up from germline, CDR1 is WNHNN and CDR2 is SYGVQD (reference sequence). The CDR3 spans 20 residues. The CDR3, as DNA: TGCGCCAGCAGTGAGCAAAGGAGGTCACAGGGCCGACATAGCAATCAGCCCCAGCATTTT. It is translated as CASSEQRRSQGRHSNQPQHF.

The V call is TRBV30, the J call TRBJ2-2, with a possible D match to TRBD2 (6 bases). The CDR3 loop spans 14 amino acids. Germline V gene data show CDR1 as GTSNPN and CDR2 as SVGIG (reference sequence). V gave up 3 bases and J gave up 5 bases, with 13 bases separating them. Written as DNA, the CDR3 is TGTGCCTGGAGGGTCAGGGACTTGACCGGGGAGCTGTTTTTT. Its protein product is CAWRVRDLTGELFF.

This clone was seen only a few times. The CDR3 coding sequence is TGCGCCAGCAGCCAAATTCTATCCGGGACAGGGGTCGCAGAATCTCTTGAAAAACTGTTTTTT. It is translated as CASSQILSGTGVAESLEKLFF. The chain carries TRBV4-1 and TRBJ1-4, with TRBD1 matching 10 bases. V was clipped by 2 bases and J by 7 bases; unmatched bases: 22. The CDR3 length is 21 residues. Germline-derived CDR1 and CDR2 are MGHRA and YSYEKL.

This chain uses TRBV7-3 with TRBJ2-7, with a tentative D call TRBD1 (6 bases). Germline V gene lookup returns CDR1 SGHTA and CDR2 FQGTGA. The CDR3 is 14 amino acids. Trimming left V 0 bases short and J 1 base short, with 7 bases between. CDR3 sequence reads: CASSLTGQSYEQYF. In nucleotides, the CDR3 is TGTGCCAGCAGCTTAACCGGACAGTCCTACGAGCAGTACTTC. Full variable domain (missing parts from reference TRBV7-3 and TRBJ2-7): GAGVSQTPSNKVTEKGKYVELRCDPISGHTALYWYRQSLGQGPEFLIYFQGTGAADDSGLPNDRFFAVRPEGSVSTLKIQRTERGDSAVYLCASSLTGQSYEQYFGPGTRLTVT.

This chain joins TRBV9 and TRBJ2-2; TRBD2 matches at 8 bases. This CDR3 has 17 residues. After removal of 3 bases from V and 1 base from J, the junction contained 8 bases not matched to a gene. Germline V lookup: CDR1 SGDLS, CDR2 YYNGEE. This CDR3 is CASSASRLAWNTGELFF. The CDR3 bases are TGTGCCAGCAGCGCCTCTCGACTAGCGTGGAACACCGGGGAGCTGTTTTTT.

The chain employs TRBV7-8 and TRBJ2-6, with 8 bases fitting TRBD1. V trimming: 5 bases; J trimming: 1 base; junction bases outside the gene matches: 10. This CDR3 spans 18 amino acids. CDR1 is SGHVS, CDR2 FQNEAQ, per germline. This CDR3 reads CASSPQGAIRSGANVLTF. The DNA of the CDR3 is TGTGCCAGCAGCCCGCAGGGGGCAATCCGTTCTGGGGCCAACGTCCTGACTTTC. Variable domain in full (rest from reference TRBV7-8 and TRBJ2-6): GAGVSQSPRYKVAKRGQDVALRCDPISGHVSLFWYQQALGQGPEFLTYFQNEAQLDKSGLPSDRFFAERPEGSVSTLKIQRTQQEDSAVYLCASSPQGAIRSGANVLTFGAGSRLTVL.

The V call is TRBV11-2, the J call TRBJ2-7, with D maybe TRBD2 (5 bases). V was clipped by 1 base and J by 11 bases, with 12 bases between them. This CDR3 comprises 12 residues. Germline-derived CDR1 and CDR2 are SGHAT and FQNNGV. This CDR3 reads CASSLGASPKYF. Written as DNA, the CDR3 is TGTGCCAGCAGCTTAGGTGCTAGCCCCAAGTACTTC.